Listed here are 8 T cell receptor beta chains from one sample, sequenced in a study of identical twins (dated by TCRdb to between 2015 and 2016). Library prep was done by 5' RACE. The data were produced on an Illumina HiSeq 2000. TCRdb redid the processing of the public reads, applying fastp at Q25 and MiXCR, and retained in-frame beta chains. Every distinct CDR3 protein forms one entry, paired with its most common genes and DNA. The sample table records about 690,000 distinct CDR3 sequences; approximately 6% of these occur just once. Jointly, the top ten make up under 2% of the sample. The specimen sequenced was naive T cells sorted from blood. The cell subset or site label corresponds to: cells isolated with a human naive T-cell isolation kit. The receptors originated from a man aged 18 to 30 in good health.

This clonotype was detected a few times. The chain has TRBV30 and TRBJ2-7; no clear D. Per the germline V gene, CDR1 is GTSNPN and CDR2 is SVGIG (reference sequence). Trimming took off 3 bases at V and 2 bases at J, with 5 bases between the two ends. This CDR3 has 11 residues. Here the CDR3 DNA reads TGTGCCTGGAGGACCCCCTACGAGCAGTACTTC. It codes for CAWRTPYEQYF.

The rearrangement uses TRBV10-3 and TRBJ2-2; D perhaps matches TRBD2 (6 bases). This CDR3 contains 17 residues. V was trimmed by 7 bases and J by 1 base, leaving 19 bases between them. Germline V CDR1 and CDR2: ENHRY, SYGVKD. The CDR3 region is CAITKRSVSGNTGELFF. The CDR3 DNA is TGTGCCATCACTAAAAGGTCGGTTAGCGGGAACACCGGGGAGCTGTTTTTT.

Ten or more counts support this clonotype. The chain carries TRBV10-3 and TRBJ1-2; TRBD1 matches at 9 bases. CDR3 size: 15 residues. Germline CDR1 reads ENHRY; CDR2 reads SYGVKD. V was clipped by 4 bases and J by 10 bases; unmatched bases: 13. For the CDR3, the DNA is TGTGCCATCAGTGGTCCCGGGACAGGGAGTGGTTTCTACACCTTC. Residues: CAISGPGTGSGFYTF.

The rearrangement joins TRBV27 to TRBJ2-1; possible D gene TRBD2, 6 bases. CDR1 MNHEY and CDR2 SMNVEV come from the germline V gene (reference sequence). The V end was cut by 5 bases, the J end by 4 bases, with 15 bases between. CDR3 length equals 15 residues. CDR3 nucleotides: TGTGCCAGCAGTACTCCAACCCTAGCGTACAATGAGCAGTTCTTC. Translation: CASSTPTLAYNEQFF.

This clonotype appeared many times. The chain carries TRBV29-1 and TRBJ2-7; D remains unclear. Trimming stripped 5 bases from V and 2 bases from J, with 10 bases between. Per germline, CDR1 SQVTM and CDR2 ANQGSEA. CDR3 size: 12 residues. DNA of the CDR3: TGCAGCGTTTCGAGACGGACCTACGAGCAGTACGTC. Its protein is CSVSRRTYEQYV.

At least ten counts were recorded for this clonotype. This rearrangement joins TRBV12-3 or TRBV12-4 to TRBJ2-1; D is unresolved. The CDR3 extends over 15 amino acids. Trimming pared 6 bases from V and 6 bases from J, leaving 18 bases between. In DNA form, the CDR3 reads TGTGCCAGCAGACCGGCCGGGTCCCAAGGCAATGAGCAGTTCTTC. This encodes CASRPAGSQGNEQFF.

This clonotype was observed a handful of times. The CDR3 loop is CASSLDGRGRSGETQYF. For the CDR3, the DNA is TGTGCCAGCAGCTTAGACGGGAGGGGCCGGTCGGGGGAGACCCAGTACTTC. The chain couples TRBV7-9 to TRBJ2-5, with 8 bases that match TRBD2. This CDR3 spans 17 amino acids. V shed 1 base, J shed 5 bases, and the junction held 12 bases outside the gene matches. CDR1 is SEHNR, CDR2 FQNEAQ, per germline (reference sequence).

The chain couples TRBV5-1 to TRBJ1-6; D not certain. The CDR3 runs 17 residues. Germline V gene lookup returns CDR1 SGHRS and CDR2 YFSETQ. Trimming took off 0 bases at V and 11 bases at J, with 21 bases between the two ends. The CDR3 DNA sequence: TGCGCCAGCAGCTTGGAGGCCCCGGCTGGCGGAATAACACCCCTCCACTTT. It is translated as CASSLEAPAGGITPLHF. The full variable domain, with the rest looked up from reference TRBV5-1 and TRBJ1-6, is KAGVTQTPRYLIKTRGQQVTLSCSPISGHRSVSWYQQTPGQGLQFLFEYFSETQRNKGNFPGRFSGRQFSNSRSEMNVSTLELGDSALYLCASSLEAPAGGITPLHFGNGTRLTVT.